This entry concerns a single TCR beta chain. Its antigen is still unknown. Carried by the TCR beta cDNA libraries were unique molecular identifiers. TCRdb fed the PCR reads into MiXCR, producing one record per CDR3 protein. The sample yields hundreds of thousands of distinct CDR3 sequences, around 40% seen once. The data belong to a study of post-analysis software for immune sequencing data. Whole-study findings and limits: The study found significantly lower normalized Chao1 diversity in multiple sclerosis patients than in controls. About 5 TRBV segments were significantly more frequent in patients than in controls. TRBV5-6, TRBV5-1 and TRBV20-1 were among these segments.

The ends were cut back, 5 bases at V and 6 bases at J, with 14 bases in the middle. Per germline, CDR1 MNHEY and CDR2 SMNVEV (reference sequence). CDR3 size: 14 residues. The J gene is TRBJ2-1, the V gene TRBV27; D tentatively fits TRBD1 or TRBD2 (5 bases each). Sequencing used blood. This sequence originates from a girl between 10 and 17 years old with multiple sclerosis. This chain's CDR3 is CASSLRDLSNEQFF. The CDR3 DNA reads as TGTGCCAGCAGTCTTCGGGACCTATCCAATGAGCAGTTCTTC.